A selection of T cell receptor beta chains follows, all from one sample in a study of blood T cell repertoires in COVID-19. Assay: immunoSEQ multiplex PCR; the TCRdb copy retains only in-frame clones and omits some. The repertoire consists of approximately 200,000 clones, with nearly 90% occurring once and the leading ten covering roughly 10%. Material: PBMCs or T cells enriched from blood (not recorded which). These receptors originate from a man aged 30 to 39 who had recovered from COVID-19. The CDR3 runs from the conserved cysteine through the conserved F or W. Each record gives: D gene, clone size, J gene, V gene, CDR3 protein, CDR3 DNA. A D gene is named only where the DNA matches it firmly. Clone size is stated in some rows and not others, as once, few, many or a class when expanded.

>NA|NA|TRBJ1-4|TRBV30
CAWSLSKGKKLFF
TGTGCCTGGAGTCTATCAAAGGGGAAAAAACTGTTTTTT
>NA|NA|TRBJ1-2|TRBV6-5
CASTYSRGGGYTF
TGTGCCAGCACCTACAGCAGGGGCGGCGGCTACACCTTC
>TRBD1|NA|TRBJ1-2|TRBV6-5
CASGNRGLIRGYTF
TGTGCCAGCGGTAACAGGGGGCTTATCCGGGGCTACACCTTC
>NA|NA|TRBJ2-3|TRBV7-9
CASSRIIIQGRDTQYF
TGTGCCAGCAGCCGAATAATCATTCAGGGTAGGGATACGCAGTATTTT
>TRBD2|NA|TRBJ2-2|TRBV11-2
CASSFSSLAGGTGELFF
TGTGCCAGCAGCTTCTCGTCACTAGCGGGAGGCACCGGGGAGCTGTTTTTT
>NA|few|TRBJ1-2|TRBV28
CASSSSGGAGGYTF
TGTGCCAGCAGTTCTAGTGGGGGCGCGGGTGGCTACACCTTC
>TRBD2|NA|TRBJ2-1|TRBV12-3/TRBV12-4
CATGLASYNEQFF
TGTGCCACCGGACTAGCTTCCTACAATGAGCAGTTCTTC
>NA|many|TRBJ2-7|TRBV7-9
CASSLSGGVSEQYF
TGTGCCAGCAGCTTAAGTGGTGGAGTTTCCGAGCAGTACTTC
>NA|NA|TRBJ2-1|TRBV28
CASSRRGAQFF
TGTGCCAGCAGTCGGAGGGGTGCGCAGTTCTTC
>TRBD1|NA|TRBJ1-4|TRBV7-8
CASSSSPGTGNEKLFF
TGTGCCAGCAGCTCCAGTCCCGGGACAGGGAATGAAAAACTGTTTTTT
>NA|NA|TRBJ2-5|TRBV7-8
CASSLARETQYF
TGTGCCAGCAGCTTAGCCCGTGAGACCCAGTACTTC
>TRBD1|NA|TRBJ2-2|TRBV3-1/TRBV3-2
CASSHAGTGTGELFF
TGTGCCAGCAGCCACGCCGGGACAGGGACCGGGGAGCTGTTTTTT
>NA|NA|TRBJ2-5|TRBV5-1
CASSSRWGETQYF
TGCGCCAGCAGCTCAAGGTGGGGCGAGACCCAGTACTTC
>NA|NA|TRBJ2-7|TRBV2
CASSDARPGDYEQYF
TGTGCCAGCAGTGACGCTCGCCCGGGAGACTACGAGCAGTACTTC
>NA|NA|TRBJ2-7|TRBV6-5
CASNGWTSHSYEQYF
TGTGCCAGCAACGGTTGGACTTCCCACTCCTACGAGCAGTACTTC
>TRBD1|NA|TRBJ1-3|TRBV6-5
CASRQTGTGNTIYF
TGTGCCAGCAGGCAGACAGGGACGGGAAACACCATATATTTT
>TRBD1|NA|TRBJ2-7|TRBV7-2
CASSLVAGQGAYEQYF
TGTGCCAGCAGCTTAGTAGCCGGACAGGGGGCCTACGAGCAGTACTTC
>TRBD2|NA|TRBJ2-1|TRBV6-4
CASSEGLASNEQFF
TGTGCCAGCAGTGAGGGACTAGCAAGCAATGAGCAGTTCTTC
>TRBD2|NA|TRBJ2-7|TRBV28
CASRAGTSGSRSSIYEQYF
TGTGCCAGCAGGGCCGGGACTAGCGGGAGTCGATCATCTATCTACGAGCAGTACTTC
>NA|NA|TRBJ1-1|TRBV7-9
CASSLGRGNTEAFF
TGTGCCAGCAGCTTAGGAAGGGGGAACACTGAAGCTTTCTTT
>NA|NA|TRBJ2-1|TRBV28
CASSLWLGGYSYNEQFF
TGTGCCAGCAGTTTATGGTTGGGCGGGTACTCCTACAATGAGCAGTTCTTC
>TRBD1|NA|TRBJ1-1|TRBV5-1
CASSLLQGANTEAFF
TGCGCCAGCAGCTTGTTGCAGGGGGCCAACACTGAAGCTTTCTTT
>NA|many|TRBJ2-2|TRBV3-1/TRBV3-2
CASSQDRVSISGELFF
TGTGCCAGCAGCCAAGACCGGGTTTCAATCTCCGGGGAGCTGTTTTTT
>NA|NA|TRBJ2-1|TRBV24-1
CATSDFKGDYNEQFF
TGTGCCACCAGTGATTTTAAGGGGGACTACAATGAGCAGTTCTTC
>TRBD1|once|TRBJ1-2|TRBV12-3/TRBV12-4
CASSYRGLESYTF
TGTGCCAGCTCGTACAGGGGGTTGGAGAGCTACACCTTC
>TRBD1|NA|TRBJ2-3|TRBV7-9
CASSSTGEYTQYF
TGTGCCAGCAGCTCCACAGGGGAGTATACGCAGTATTTT
>TRBD2|NA|TRBJ2-2|TRBV7-9
CASSPGSSGRNTGELFF
TGTGCCAGCAGCCCCGGGTCTAGCGGACGGAACACCGGGGAGCTGTTTTTT
>NA|NA|TRBJ1-6|TRBV7-8
CASSSREQGYDSPLHF
TGTGCCAGCAGCTCCAGAGAGCAGGGGTACGATTCACCCCTCCACTTT
>TRBD1|NA|TRBJ2-1|TRBV5-1
CASSLPQGTGNEQFF
TGCGCCAGCAGCTTGCCCCAGGGGACAGGGAATGAGCAGTTCTTC
>NA|NA|TRBJ1-2|TRBV28
CASISDGNGYTF
TGTGCCAGCATCTCGGACGGGAATGGCTACACCTTC
>NA|NA|TRBJ1-2|TRBV12-3/TRBV12-4
CASWSNYGYTF
TGTGCCAGCTGGAGTAACTATGGCTACACCTTC
>NA|NA|TRBJ2-7|TRBV5-1
CASSFISSYEQYF
TGCGCCAGCAGCTTTATTTCCTCCTACGAGCAGTACTTC
>TRBD2|few|TRBJ2-2|TRBV4-1
CASSQDPTSGTNTGELFF
TGCGCCAGCAGCCAAGACCCGACTAGCGGAACGAACACCGGGGAGCTGTTTTTT
>TRBD1|NA|TRBJ1-5|TRBV7-8
CASSPGQPNQPQHF
TGTGCCAGCAGCCCGGGACAGCCCAATCAGCCCCAGCATTTT
>TRBD2|NA|TRBJ2-5|TRBV7-8
CASSLASGAGGTQYF
TGTGCCAGCAGCTTAGCTAGCGGGGCGGGGGGGACCCAGTACTTC
>NA|NA|TRBJ1-1|TRBV21-1
CASRQGTEAFF
TGTGCCAGCAGACAGGGCACTGAAGCTTTCTTT
>TRBD2|NA|TRBJ2-1|TRBV19
CASSGGLAGLEQFF
TGTGCCAGTAGTGGGGGACTAGCGGGGCTTGAGCAGTTCTTC
>NA|NA|TRBJ1-6|TRBV4-3
CASSLLTGEIYNSPLHF
TGCGCCAGCAGCCTCCTAACCGGGGAGATATATAATTCACCCCTCCACTTT
>NA|NA|TRBJ2-5|TRBV3-1/TRBV3-2
CASSPSEGRKTQYF
TGTGCCAGCAGCCCCTCCGAGGGCAGGAAGACCCAGTACTTC
>TRBD1|NA|TRBJ2-3|TRBV15
CATSEGASSTDTQYF
TGTGCCACCAGCGAGGGGGCATCTAGCACAGATACGCAGTATTTT
>NA|NA|TRBJ1-2|TRBV4-2
CASSQVLGGQINYGYTF
TGTGCCAGCAGCCAAGTTCTTGGTGGACAGATTAACTATGGCTACACCTTC
>NA|NA|TRBJ2-3|TRBV4-3
CASSHSTTSRTDTQYF
TGCGCCAGCAGCCATTCAACAACTAGTAGGACAGATACGCAGTATTTT
>TRBD2|NA|TRBJ2-2|TRBV11-3
CASSLTSELSNTGELFF
TGTGCCAGCAGCTTGACTAGCGAACTTTCGAACACCGGGGAGCTGTTTTTT
>TRBD1|NA|TRBJ1-5|TRBV6-2/TRBV6-3
CASSRRQGAFQPQHF
TGTGCCAGCAGTAGGAGACAGGGGGCTTTTCAGCCCCAGCATTTT
>NA|NA|TRBJ2-1|TRBV12-5
CASGWLRKNEQFF
TGTGCTAGTGGCTGGCTTCGAAAGAATGAGCAGTTCTTC
>TRBD1|NA|TRBJ1-4|TRBV6-2/TRBV6-3
CASSIQGRNEKLFF
TGTGCCAGCAGTATACAGGGGAGGAATGAAAAACTGTTTTTT
>NA|NA|TRBJ1-4|TRBV4-2
CASSQPQGGEKLFF
TGTGCCAGCAGCCAACCACAGGGTGGGGAAAAACTGTTTTTT
>NA|NA|TRBJ2-7|TRBV11-2
CASSGGYEQYF
TGTGCCAGCAGCGGGGGGTACGAGCAGTACTTC
>NA|NA|TRBJ2-7|TRBV2
CASSPQGGHEQYF
TGTGCCAGCAGTCCCCAGGGAGGCCACGAGCAGTACTTC
>TRBD1|NA|TRBJ1-5|TRBV6-1
CASSEGDSRNQPQHF
TGTGCCAGCAGTGAAGGGGACAGCCGGAATCAGCCCCAGCATTTT
>NA|NA|TRBJ1-6|TRBV7-2
CASSPPGLLNSPLHF
TGTGCCAGCAGCCCGCCGGGACTTCTTAATTCACCCCTCCACTTT
>TRBD2|NA|TRBJ2-7|TRBV6-5
CASSYARGFSYEQYF
TGTGCCAGCAGTTACGCGCGGGGGTTCTCCTACGAGCAGTACTTC
>NA|once|TRBJ1-5|TRBV5-1
CASPAQQPRGIQPQHF
TGCGCCAGCCCAGCTCAACAACCACGGGGAATACAGCCCCAGCATTTT
>NA|NA|TRBJ1-1|TRBV6-5
CASSPGGGRRTEAFF
TGTGCCAGCAGCCCGGGGGGGGGCCGCAGAACTGAAGCTTTCTTT
>NA|NA|TRBJ2-3|TRBV5-6
CASSLRRPPGADTQYF
TGTGCCAGCAGCCTAAGGAGGCCGCCAGGGGCAGATACGCAGTATTTT
>NA|few|TRBJ2-7|TRBV3-1/TRBV3-2
CASSQVAGSEEQYF
TGTGCCAGCAGCCAAGTGGCTGGGAGTGAGGAGCAGTACTTC
>NA|NA|TRBJ2-1|TRBV3-1/TRBV3-2
CASSQVEGAQFF
TGTGCCAGCAGCCAAGTGGAGGGAGCGCAGTTCTTC